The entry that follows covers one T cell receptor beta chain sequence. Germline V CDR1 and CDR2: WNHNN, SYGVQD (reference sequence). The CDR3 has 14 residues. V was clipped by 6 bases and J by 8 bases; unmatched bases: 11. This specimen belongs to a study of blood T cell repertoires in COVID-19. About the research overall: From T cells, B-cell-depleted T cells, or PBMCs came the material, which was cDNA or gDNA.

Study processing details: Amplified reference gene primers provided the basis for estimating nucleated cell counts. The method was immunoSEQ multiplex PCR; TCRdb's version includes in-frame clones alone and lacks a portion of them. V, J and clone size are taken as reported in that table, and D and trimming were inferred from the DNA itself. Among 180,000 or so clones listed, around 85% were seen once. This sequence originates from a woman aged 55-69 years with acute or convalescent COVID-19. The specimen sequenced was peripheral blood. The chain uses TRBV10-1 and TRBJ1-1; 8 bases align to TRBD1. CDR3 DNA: TGCGCCAGCAGGGATCAGGGGGCGCGGGTAGAAGCTTTCTTT. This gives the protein CASRDQGARVEAFF.